This T cell receptor (beta chain) derives from a study of neurological immune-mediated disorders (dated by TCRdb to about 2019). Context from the whole study: The study compared peripheral blood TCR-beta repertoires of HTLV-I-associated myelopathy (HAM/TSP) patients, multiple sclerosis patients and healthy controls using UMI-based sequencing. The roughly 99 TCR-beta libraries covered PBMC samples along with longitudinal samples, technical triplicates, and paired sorted CD4+ and CD8+ T-cell subsets. The cohort included approximately 68 subjects: some 14 with HAM/TSP, about 34 with multiple sclerosis, and 20 healthy controls. Results the study describes overall, beyond this receptor: TCR clonal expansion was highest in HAM/TSP patients and lowest in MS patients, with MS patients falling below even healthy controls. No identical CDR3 amino acid sequences were found to be shared among expanded clones across subjects, suggesting that TCR-beta repertoires were private in all groups.

cDNA was synthesized by template-switch 5'RACE using a primer carrying a 10-nucleotide random unique molecular identifier by which each TCR transcript was tagged. Over 160 million TCR-beta sequences, covering 15-18 subjects, were produced in each sequencing run. The RNeasy kit was used for extraction of total RNA. The KAPA Real-time Library Amplification kit was used to amplify TCR-beta VDJ regions with primers for the TCR constant region and the 5'RACE anchor. A first PCR added sample indexes and Illumina adaptors, after which a second PCR increased the library yield. After purification with Ampure beads, the TCR product of roughly 650 bp was size-selected on a 2% E-gel SizeSelection system. Before pooling, library quality was checked on a Bioanalyzer, concentration was measured with Qubit, and libraries were quantified with the Kapa Library Quantification kit. An Illumina HiSeq 2500 sequenced the libraries paired-end 2 x 150 bp. To increase sequence diversity, about 25-30% phiX was spiked into each library pool. Processing in the source paper ran as follows. Quality-filtered reads were processed with the UMI-based MiGEC pipeline, and over 90% of raw TCR sequences were removed by the MiGEC pipeline during error correction. IMGT germline references were used for aligning VDJ genes, and each clonotype was defined as a unique CDR3 amino acid sequence together with its V-J genes. VDJtools evaluated clonal expansion, Shannon diversity and CDR3 relatedness (CalcPairwiseDistances, ClusterSamples); CLCbio workbench built phylogenetic trees. Clones with at least 8 unique UMIs were defined as expanded, with this threshold being based on coefficient-of-variation modelling across technical triplicates. The raw public reads went through TCRdb reprocessing: fastp at Q25, MiXCR clone calling, in-frame beta chains kept. Each entry is one CDR3 protein sequence, shown with its most common DNA and genes. The V and J calls, along with clone size, are taken from TCRdb and not from the paper's own processing. Present in this sample are 20,000 to 25,000 distinct CDR3 sequences, around 16% of which were seen just once. The ten top clones hold roughly 15% of the sample.

This clonotype was counted at least ten times. Its specific antigen is unknown. Per-base quality was not reported, and no clone a single base away is much larger than it. CDR1 is given as MNHNY and CDR2 as SVGAGI, both from the germline V gene (reference sequence). V has 0 bases trimmed and J has 5 bases trimmed; junction bases matching no gene number 6. From the cysteine up to the phenylalanine, the CDR3 has a length of 15 residues. The entry retains the CDR3 DNA only, 45 bases that are in frame from base 1. Libraries from unsorted PBMCs were made from 2 million PBMCs kept in RNAlater at -80 degrees C until RNA extraction. Peripheral blood was subjected to Ficoll-Hypaque density gradient centrifugation to isolate PBMCs, which were then cryopreserved in liquid nitrogen.

Sample: PBMCs. This clonotype was sampled from a female donor with HTLV-1-associated myelopathy (HAM/TSP). The chain couples TRBV6-6 to TRBJ1-2; TRBD1 lines up with 7 middle nucleotides. For the CDR3, the sequence is CASSYSGRRGYGYTF. The DNA sequence is as follows: TGTGCCAGCAGTTACTCAGGGCGCAGGGGGTATGGCTACACCTTC.